The rows below give T cell receptor beta chains drawn from one sample of a study of T cells after yellow fever vaccination. TCRdb recomputed calls from the 5' RACE reads with MiXCR, one row per CDR3 protein. The sample records 250,000 or so distinct CDR3 sequences, 5.5% to 8.5% being singletons. Source: CD4+ T cells sorted from PBMCs, taken on the day of the yellow fever booster vaccination. These receptor sequences come from a man aged 30-40 years who received the YFV17D yellow fever vaccine. Each CDR3 is given with its conserved first and last residue. Fields, in order: clone size, D gene, J gene, CDR3 length, V gene, CDR3 protein, CDR3 DNA. D genes are given only for firm matches. A clone size is listed for some rows: how often the clone was seen (once, few, many), or a class if it is expanded.

clone_size: many
d_call: .
j_call: TRBJ2-1
cdr3_length: 13
v_call: TRBV27
cdr3_aa: CASSSSGSYEQFF
cdr3_nt: TGTGCCAGCAGTTCGAGCGGAAGTTATGAGCAGTTCTTC

clone_size: .
d_call: .
j_call: TRBJ1-2
cdr3_length: 14
v_call: TRBV20-1
cdr3_aa: CSAKKDSGTYGYTF
cdr3_nt: TGCAGTGCTAAAAAGGATAGCGGGACCTATGGCTACACCTTC

clone_size: .
d_call: .
j_call: TRBJ1-1
cdr3_length: 15
v_call: TRBV30
cdr3_aa: CAWSVILGGNTEAFF
cdr3_nt: TGTGCCTGGAGTGTCATTCTGGGGGGAAACACTGAAGCTTTCTTT

clone_size: few
d_call: .
j_call: TRBJ1-1
cdr3_length: 13
v_call: TRBV25-1
cdr3_aa: CASSESTDTEAFF
cdr3_nt: TGTGCCAGCAGTGAATCAACAGACACTGAAGCTTTCTTT

clone_size: few
d_call: .
j_call: TRBJ2-5
cdr3_length: 16
v_call: TRBV12-3/TRBV12-4
cdr3_aa: CASSFYVPGGRETQYF
cdr3_nt: TGTGCCAGCAGTTTTTATGTTCCGGGGGGCAGGGAGACCCAGTACTTC

clone_size: few
d_call: .
j_call: TRBJ2-5
cdr3_length: 14
v_call: TRBV7-9
cdr3_aa: CASSLEVGVETQYF
cdr3_nt: TGTGCCAGCAGCTTAGAGGTCGGGGTAGAGACCCAGTACTTC

clone_size: many
d_call: TRBD2
j_call: TRBJ2-1
cdr3_length: 16
v_call: TRBV5-1
cdr3_aa: CASSPLKLAGNNEQFF
cdr3_nt: TGCGCCAGCAGCCCTCTAAAGCTAGCGGGAAACAATGAGCAGTTCTTC

clone_size: many
d_call: TRBD1
j_call: TRBJ2-1
cdr3_length: 14
v_call: TRBV20-1
cdr3_aa: CSAREDRGIGEQFF
cdr3_nt: TGCAGTGCTAGAGAAGACAGGGGAATTGGTGAGCAGTTCTTC

clone_size: few
d_call: .
j_call: TRBJ1-6
cdr3_length: 16
v_call: TRBV14
cdr3_aa: CASSQRWSYKNSPLHF
cdr3_nt: TGTGCCAGCAGCCAACGGTGGTCATACAAAAATTCACCCCTCCACTTT

clone_size: .
d_call: TRBD2
j_call: TRBJ2-1
cdr3_length: 15
v_call: TRBV5-6
cdr3_aa: CASNGLAGVLNEQFF
cdr3_nt: TGTGCCAGCAACGGACTAGCGGGAGTGCTCAATGAGCAGTTCTTC

clone_size: few
d_call: TRBD1
j_call: TRBJ2-5
cdr3_length: 15
v_call: TRBV11-1
cdr3_aa: CASSKRGQSQETQYF
cdr3_nt: TGTGCCAGCAGCAAGAGGGGGCAGTCTCAAGAGACCCAGTACTTC

clone_size: .
d_call: TRBD1
j_call: TRBJ2-7
cdr3_length: 13
v_call: TRBV28
cdr3_aa: CASRPGQGYEQYF
cdr3_nt: TGTGCCAGCAGACCGGGACAGGGGTACGAGCAGTACTTC

clone_size: many
d_call: TRBD1
j_call: TRBJ2-2
cdr3_length: 15
v_call: TRBV10-2
cdr3_aa: CASSLDRGITGELFF
cdr3_nt: TGCGCCAGCAGTTTGGACAGGGGAATCACCGGGGAGCTGTTTTTT

clone_size: .
d_call: .
j_call: TRBJ1-5
cdr3_length: 13
v_call: TRBV18
cdr3_aa: CASSPHDRGPQHF
cdr3_nt: TGTGCCAGCTCACCCCACGACCGCGGGCCCCAGCATTTT

clone_size: many
d_call: .
j_call: TRBJ2-1
cdr3_length: 16
v_call: TRBV6-2/TRBV6-3
cdr3_aa: CASSYSVTSSYNEQFF
cdr3_nt: TGTGCCAGCAGTTACTCGGTAACTAGCTCCTACAATGAGCAGTTCTTC

clone_size: medium-sized
d_call: TRBD2
j_call: TRBJ2-1
cdr3_length: 15
v_call: TRBV7-2
cdr3_aa: CASGPGGGSYNEQFF
cdr3_nt: TGTGCCAGCGGCCCCGGCGGGGGCTCCTACAATGAGCAGTTCTTC

clone_size: many
d_call: .
j_call: TRBJ2-2
cdr3_length: 16
v_call: TRBV30
cdr3_aa: CAWSKTSPGGTGELFF
cdr3_nt: TGTGCCTGGAGTAAAACTAGCCCCGGGGGAACCGGGGAGCTGTTTTTT

clone_size: .
d_call: .
j_call: TRBJ1-1
cdr3_length: 12
v_call: TRBV7-2
cdr3_aa: CASSLGSVEAFF
cdr3_nt: TGTGCCAGCAGCTTGGGGTCCGTTGAAGCTTTCTTT

clone_size: .
d_call: .
j_call: TRBJ2-5
cdr3_length: 15
v_call: TRBV12-3/TRBV12-4
cdr3_aa: CASSRGPGGLETQYF
cdr3_nt: TGTGCCAGCAGTCGGGGGCCCGGGGGGTTGGAGACCCAGTACTTC

clone_size: many
d_call: .
j_call: TRBJ2-3
cdr3_length: 15
v_call: TRBV9
cdr3_aa: CASSQGQLSTDTQYF
cdr3_nt: TGTGCCAGCAGCCAAGGACAGCTTTCCACAGATACGCAGTATTTT

clone_size: few
d_call: .
j_call: TRBJ2-5
cdr3_length: 13
v_call: TRBV20-1
cdr3_aa: CSAEERTQETQYF
cdr3_nt: TGCAGTGCCGAAGAGCGTACCCAAGAGACCCAGTACTTC

clone_size: many
d_call: TRBD2
j_call: TRBJ2-1
cdr3_length: 14
v_call: TRBV12-3/TRBV12-4
cdr3_aa: CASTTGTSSSAQFF
cdr3_nt: TGTGCCAGCACTACCGGGACTAGTTCATCTGCGCAGTTCTTC

clone_size: .
d_call: TRBD2
j_call: TRBJ2-7
cdr3_length: 14
v_call: TRBV7-2
cdr3_aa: CASSDGIPGGEQYF
cdr3_nt: TGTGCCAGCAGCGACGGGATCCCGGGGGGCGAGCAGTACTTC

clone_size: .
d_call: .
j_call: TRBJ2-1
cdr3_length: 12
v_call: TRBV20-1
cdr3_aa: CSARDTLNEQFF
cdr3_nt: TGCAGTGCTAGAGATACCCTCAATGAGCAGTTCTTC

clone_size: few
d_call: TRBD2
j_call: TRBJ2-1
cdr3_length: 17
v_call: TRBV7-2
cdr3_aa: CASSQNRPGLAGGEQFF
cdr3_nt: TGTGCCAGCAGCCAAAATCGACCGGGACTAGCGGGAGGAGAGCAGTTCTTC

clone_size: few
d_call: .
j_call: TRBJ2-1
cdr3_length: 16
v_call: TRBV28
cdr3_aa: CASTLSASWSYNEQFF
cdr3_nt: TGTGCCAGCACCTTATCGGCCAGCTGGTCCTACAATGAGCAGTTCTTC

clone_size: few
d_call: .
j_call: TRBJ2-7
cdr3_length: 16
v_call: TRBV4-3
cdr3_aa: CASSQRTLRDSYEQYF
cdr3_nt: TGCGCCAGCAGCCAAAGGACCTTGCGGGACTCCTACGAGCAGTACTTC

clone_size: .
d_call: TRBD2
j_call: TRBJ2-2
cdr3_length: 17
v_call: TRBV5-1
cdr3_aa: CASSGLLAGDSPGELFF
cdr3_nt: TGCGCCAGCAGCGGCCTACTAGCGGGAGATAGTCCCGGGGAGCTGTTTTTT

clone_size: many
d_call: .
j_call: TRBJ1-1
cdr3_length: 14
v_call: TRBV4-2
cdr3_aa: CASSQDLLGTEAFF
cdr3_nt: TGTGCCAGCAGCCAAGATCTCCTGGGCACTGAAGCTTTCTTT

clone_size: many
d_call: .
j_call: TRBJ1-2
cdr3_length: 12
v_call: TRBV29-1
cdr3_aa: CSALGRAGGYTF
cdr3_nt: TGCAGCGCCCTAGGCAGGGCGGGCGGCTACACCTTC

clone_size: .
d_call: TRBD2
j_call: TRBJ2-4
cdr3_length: 13
v_call: TRBV20-1
cdr3_aa: CSAQERLAGIQYF
cdr3_nt: TGCAGTGCCCAAGAAAGACTAGCAGGGATTCAGTACTTC

clone_size: many
d_call: TRBD1
j_call: TRBJ2-7
cdr3_length: 15
v_call: TRBV7-9
cdr3_aa: CASSPAGQGSYEQYF
cdr3_nt: TGTGCCAGCAGCCCTGCGGGACAGGGCTCCTACGAGCAGTACTTC

clone_size: .
d_call: TRBD2
j_call: TRBJ2-7
cdr3_length: 15
v_call: TRBV20-1
cdr3_aa: CSASLAGGGFYEQYF
cdr3_nt: TGCAGTGCTAGTCTAGCGGGTGGGGGCTTCTACGAGCAGTACTTC

clone_size: .
d_call: .
j_call: TRBJ2-7
cdr3_length: 14
v_call: TRBV12-3/TRBV12-4
cdr3_aa: CASSFRTATYEQYF
cdr3_nt: TGTGCCAGCAGTTTCCGGACTGCTACCTACGAGCAGTACTTC

clone_size: few
d_call: TRBD1
j_call: TRBJ2-3
cdr3_length: 15
v_call: TRBV4-1
cdr3_aa: CASSQGQGPTDTQYF
cdr3_nt: TGCGCCAGCAGCCAGGGACAGGGCCCCACAGATACGCAGTATTTT

clone_size: .
d_call: TRBD2
j_call: TRBJ2-5
cdr3_length: 16
v_call: TRBV11-3
cdr3_aa: CASSLSSSWGGETQYF
cdr3_nt: TGTGCCAGCAGCTTGTCTAGTAGTTGGGGAGGGGAGACCCAGTACTTC

clone_size: .
d_call: .
j_call: TRBJ2-6
cdr3_length: 13
v_call: TRBV18
cdr3_aa: CASSGYGANVLTF
cdr3_nt: TGTGCCAGCTCAGGCTACGGGGCCAACGTCCTGACTTTC

clone_size: many
d_call: .
j_call: TRBJ2-7
cdr3_length: 11
v_call: TRBV3-1
cdr3_aa: CASSQQSEQYF
cdr3_nt: TGTGCCAGCAGCCAGCAGTCCGAGCAGTACTTC

clone_size: few
d_call: TRBD1
j_call: TRBJ1-3
cdr3_length: 14
v_call: TRBV20-1
cdr3_aa: CSARLMDRENTIYF
cdr3_nt: TGCAGTGCTAGGTTGATGGACAGGGAAAACACCATATATTTT

clone_size: .
d_call: TRBD2
j_call: TRBJ2-7
cdr3_length: 15
v_call: TRBV27
cdr3_aa: CASSLTSGRQYEQYF
cdr3_nt: TGTGCCAGCAGTCTTACTAGCGGGAGGCAATACGAGCAGTACTTC

clone_size: few
d_call: TRBD2
j_call: TRBJ2-3
cdr3_length: 13
v_call: TRBV15
cdr3_aa: CATRGGGVDTQYF
cdr3_nt: TGTGCCACCAGAGGCGGGGGGGTGGATACGCAGTATTTT

clone_size: few
d_call: .
j_call: TRBJ2-1
cdr3_length: 17
v_call: TRBV5-6
cdr3_aa: CASSSEGGTKAYNEQFF
cdr3_nt: TGTGCCAGCAGCTCGGAGGGGGGGACAAAGGCCTACAATGAGCAGTTCTTC

clone_size: .
d_call: TRBD1
j_call: TRBJ2-2
cdr3_length: 17
v_call: TRBV4-3
cdr3_aa: CATSHLQGAFGTGELFF
cdr3_nt: TGCGCCACCAGCCACCTACAGGGGGCGTTCGGCACCGGGGAGCTGTTTTTT

clone_size: many
d_call: TRBD2
j_call: TRBJ2-5
cdr3_length: 14
v_call: TRBV20-1
cdr3_aa: CSAPKAREGVTQYF
cdr3_nt: TGCAGTGCTCCAAAGGCGCGGGAGGGCGTGACCCAGTACTTC

clone_size: .
d_call: .
j_call: TRBJ1-1
cdr3_length: 13
v_call: TRBV20-1
cdr3_aa: CSARGSLDTEAFF
cdr3_nt: TGCAGTGCTAGAGGGTCCTTAGACACTGAAGCTTTCTTT

clone_size: .
d_call: .
j_call: TRBJ1-6
cdr3_length: 16
v_call: TRBV7-2
cdr3_aa: CAGSLVKNRADSPLHF
cdr3_nt: TGTGCCGGCAGCTTAGTTAAAAACAGGGCTGATTCACCCCTCCACTTT

clone_size: .
d_call: .
j_call: TRBJ1-1
cdr3_length: 16
v_call: TRBV7-9
cdr3_aa: CASSATAGTMNTEAFF
cdr3_nt: TGTGCCAGCAGCGCTACGGCAGGGACTATGAACACTGAAGCTTTCTTT